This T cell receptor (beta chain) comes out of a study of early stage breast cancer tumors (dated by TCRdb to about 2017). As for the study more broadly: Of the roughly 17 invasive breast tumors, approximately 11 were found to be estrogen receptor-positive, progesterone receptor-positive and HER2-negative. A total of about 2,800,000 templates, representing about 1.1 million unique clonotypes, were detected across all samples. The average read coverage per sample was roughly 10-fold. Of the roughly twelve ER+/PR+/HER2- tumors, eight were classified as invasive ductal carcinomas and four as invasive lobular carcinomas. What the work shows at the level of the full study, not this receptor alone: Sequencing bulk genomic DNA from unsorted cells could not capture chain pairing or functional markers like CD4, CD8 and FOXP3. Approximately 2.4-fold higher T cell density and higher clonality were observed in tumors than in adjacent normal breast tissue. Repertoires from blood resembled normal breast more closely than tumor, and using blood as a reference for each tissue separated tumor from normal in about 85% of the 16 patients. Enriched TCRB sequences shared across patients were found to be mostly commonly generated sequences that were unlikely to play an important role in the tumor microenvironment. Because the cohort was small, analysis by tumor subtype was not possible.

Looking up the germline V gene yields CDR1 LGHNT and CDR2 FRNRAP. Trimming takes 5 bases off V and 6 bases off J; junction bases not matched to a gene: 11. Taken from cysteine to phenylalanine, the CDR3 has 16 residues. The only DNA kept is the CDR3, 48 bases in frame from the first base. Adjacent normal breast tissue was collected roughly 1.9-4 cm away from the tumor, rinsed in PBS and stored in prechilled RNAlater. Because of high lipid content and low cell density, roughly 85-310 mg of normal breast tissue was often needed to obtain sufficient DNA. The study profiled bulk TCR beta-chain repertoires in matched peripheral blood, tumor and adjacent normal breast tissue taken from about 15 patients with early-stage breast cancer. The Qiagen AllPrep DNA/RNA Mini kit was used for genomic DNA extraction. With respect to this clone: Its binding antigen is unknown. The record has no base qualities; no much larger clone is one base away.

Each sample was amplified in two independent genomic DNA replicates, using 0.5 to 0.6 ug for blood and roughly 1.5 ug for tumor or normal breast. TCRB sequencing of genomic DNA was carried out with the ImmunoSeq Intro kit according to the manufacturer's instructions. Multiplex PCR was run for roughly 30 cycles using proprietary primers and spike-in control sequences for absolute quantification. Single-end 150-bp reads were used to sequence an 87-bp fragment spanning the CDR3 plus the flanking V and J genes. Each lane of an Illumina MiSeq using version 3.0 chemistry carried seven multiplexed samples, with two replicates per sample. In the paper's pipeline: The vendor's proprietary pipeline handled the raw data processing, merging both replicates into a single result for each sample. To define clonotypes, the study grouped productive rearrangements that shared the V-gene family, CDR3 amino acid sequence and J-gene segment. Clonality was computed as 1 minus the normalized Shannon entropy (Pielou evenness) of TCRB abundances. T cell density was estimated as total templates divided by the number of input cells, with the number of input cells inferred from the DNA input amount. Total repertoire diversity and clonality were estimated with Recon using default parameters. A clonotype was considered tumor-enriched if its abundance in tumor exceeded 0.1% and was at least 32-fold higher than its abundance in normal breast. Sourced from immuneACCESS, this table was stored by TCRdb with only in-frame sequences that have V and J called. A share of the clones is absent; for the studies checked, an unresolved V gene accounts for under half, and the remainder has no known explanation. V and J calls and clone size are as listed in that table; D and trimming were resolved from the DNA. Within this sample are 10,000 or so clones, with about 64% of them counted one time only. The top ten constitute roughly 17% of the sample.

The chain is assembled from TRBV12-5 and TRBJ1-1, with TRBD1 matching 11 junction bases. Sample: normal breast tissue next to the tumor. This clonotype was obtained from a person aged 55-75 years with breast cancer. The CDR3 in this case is CASGPGTGGGLPEAFF. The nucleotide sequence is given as TGTGCTAGTGGTCCGGGGACAGGGGGTGGCTTACCTGAAGCTTTCTTT. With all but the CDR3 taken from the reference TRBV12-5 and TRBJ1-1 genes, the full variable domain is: DARVTQTPRHKVTEMGQEVTMRCQPILGHNTVFWYRQTMMQGLELLAYFRNRAPLDDSGMPKDRFSAEMPDATLATLKIQPSEPRDSAVYFCASGPGTGGGLPEAFFGQGTRLTVV.